This TCR beta chain was profiled in a study of T-cell memory formation after mild COVID-19. The trim removed 1 base at V and 3 bases at J, leaving 3 bases unmatched. Germline-derived CDR1 and CDR2 are SQVTM and ANQGSEA. CDR3 size: 14 residues. Findings and limits, study-wide: Contracting clones from day 15 to 85 showed balanced CD4/CD8; later expanders favored CD4+. CD4+ contracting clones lay mainly in CM and EM, CD8+ ones in EMRA.

A few counts support this clonotype. The antigen is unknown. TCRdb ran MiXCR on the 5' RACE reads and lists one entry per CDR3 protein. Of approximately 100,000 distinct CDR3 sequences in the sample, over 8.5% were seen once. The receptor was derived from a man aged 18 to 35 who had mild COVID-19 (a few samples of this study predate the infection). Cell type and time point are not known. The specimen sequenced was PBMCs or a T cell subset sorted from them (not recorded which). The chain employs TRBV29-1 and TRBJ2-7, with 10 bases that match TRBD1. CDR3 region: CSVEGDRGDYEQYF. The CDR3, as DNA: TGCAGCGTTGAAGGGGACAGGGGAGACTACGAGCAGTACTTC.